These T cell receptor beta chains were read from a single sample in a study of PD-L1 blockade in urothelial cancer. Generated by immunoSEQ multiplex PCR, the TCRdb table keeps only in-frame clones and is missing some. The profile covers about 88,000 clones, with around nine tenths appearing a single time and roughly 10% taken by the ten largest. The specimen was PBMCs, collected around atezolizumab (anti-PD-L1) treatment. The source is a man aged 60 to 69 with urothelial cancer. Each CDR3 is given with its conserved first and last residue. Fields, in order: D gene, clone size, V gene, J gene, CDR3 protein, CDR3 DNA. D genes are given only for firm matches. Size tells how often a clone was seen (once, few, many) or the class of an expanded clone, and some rows leave it out.

NA,NA,TRBV7-2,TRBJ2-3,CASSLDYGDTQYF,TGTGCCAGCAGCTTAGATTACGGAGATACGCAGTATTTT
TRBD2,NA,TRBV11-2,TRBJ2-4,CASSLVGGGAGKNIQYF,TGTGCCAGCAGCTTAGTTGGCGGGGGGGCCGGGAAAAACATTCAGTACTTC
NA,NA,TRBV7-8,TRBJ2-7,CASSPGPGPSYEQYF,TGTGCCAGCAGCCCAGGGCCGGGCCCCTCCTACGAGCAGTACTTC
NA,NA,TRBV29-1,TRBJ1-5,CSVGGGSNQPQHF,TGCAGCGTTGGGGGGGGCAGCAATCAGCCCCAGCATTTT
TRBD1,NA,TRBV6-6,TRBJ1-2,CASSYHGQGGGYTF,TGTGCCAGCAGTTACCATGGACAGGGGGGTGGCTACACCTTC
TRBD1,NA,TRBV5-5,TRBJ2-5,CASSRDRETQYF,TGTGCCAGCAGCCGGGACAGAGAGACCCAGTACTTC
NA,NA,TRBV21-1,TRBJ2-6,CASSNGGISSGANVLTF,TGTGCCAGCAGCAACGGAGGTATCAGCTCTGGGGCCAACGTCCTGACTTTC
NA,NA,TRBV11-2,TRBJ2-7,CASSFLGRGEQYF,TGTGCCAGCAGCTTCCTCGGTCGGGGCGAGCAGTACTTC
TRBD2,NA,TRBV5-4,TRBJ2-5,CASSLAGGNQETQYF,TGTGCCAGCAGCTTGGCCGGGGGGAACCAAGAGACCCAGTACTTC
NA,NA,TRBV2,TRBJ2-1,CASSGMSGEFIYEQFF,TGTGCCAGCAGTGGGATGTCGGGAGAATTCATCTATGAGCAGTTCTTC
NA,NA,TRBV5-4,TRBJ2-5,CASSLDNQETQYF,TGTGCCAGCAGCCTGGACAATCAAGAGACCCAGTACTTC
NA,once,TRBV6-6,TRBJ2-4,CASNPQGAKNIQYF,TGTGCCAGCAACCCACAGGGAGCCAAAAACATTCAGTACTTC
NA,few,TRBV5-1,TRBJ2-5,CASSSQETQYF,TGCGCCAGCAGCTCTCAAGAGACCCAGTACTTC
TRBD2,NA,TRBV6-6,TRBJ2-1,CASSLGTSEYNEQFF,TGTGCCAGCAGTTTAGGGACTAGCGAATACAATGAGCAGTTCTTC
NA,once,TRBV7-3,TRBJ2-5,CASSLELQETQYF,TGTGCCAGCAGCTTAGAACTCCAAGAGACCCAGTACTTC
NA,NA,TRBV7-9,TRBJ2-5,CASGGSETQYF,TGTGCCAGCGGGGGGTCAGAGACCCAGTACTTC